Shown below are 8 T cell receptor beta chains from a single sample sequenced in a study of blood T cell repertoires in COVID-19. Only in-frame clones appear in the TCRdb table, and some are missing; sequencing was by immunoSEQ multiplex PCR. The table records fewer than 200,000 clones, over 80% of them present only once. Sequencing input: peripheral blood. Every receptor here comes from a woman aged 55-69 years with COVID-19, enrolled during active disease.

V gene TRBV9 combines with J gene TRBJ2-1, with 7 bases matching TRBD1. Germline-derived CDR1 and CDR2 are SGDLS and YYNGEE. This CDR3 comprises 17 residues. V lost 4 bases to trimming and J lost 3 bases; unmatched junction nucleotides: 13. The CDR3 sequence: CASSSGEGAGLYNEQFF. CDR3 nucleotides: TGTGCCAGCAGCTCAGGTGAGGGGGCAGGACTCTACAATGAGCAGTTCTTC.

This chain joins TRBV29-1 and TRBJ2-3; 9 nucleotides agree with TRBD2. The CDR3 has 14 residues. Trimming at V came to 4 bases and at J to 5 bases, leaving 7 bases not matched to a gene. Germline assignment: CDR1 SQVTM and CDR2 ANQGSEA. CDR3 sequence reads: CSVAPSGVVDTQYF. The CDR3 coding sequence is TGCAGCGTTGCTCCTAGCGGGGTGGTAGATACGCAGTATTTT.

This chain links TRBV11-2 with TRBJ2-5; TRBD2 agrees at 11 bases. The J segment lost 2 bases and the V segment lost 3 bases, leaving 5 bases of the junction unmatched. The germline gives CDR1 SGHAT, CDR2 FQNNGV. The CDR3 extends over 16 amino acids. CDR3 residues: CASSFGLAGEQETQYF. In nucleotides, the CDR3 is TGTGCCAGCAGCTTTGGACTAGCGGGTGAACAAGAGACCCAGTACTTC.

This chain links TRBV2 with TRBJ2-3; TRBD2 aligns across 10 bases. From germline, CDR1 is SNHLY and CDR2 FYNNEI. The J segment lost 1 base and the V segment lost 3 bases, leaving 4 bases of the junction unmatched. This CDR3 is built from 16 residues. The CDR3, as DNA: TGTGCCAGCAGTGAGGGGACTAGCGCTCGCACAGATACGCAGTATTTT. Residues: CASSEGTSARTDTQYF.

V usage is TRBV19 and J usage is TRBJ1-6, with 9 bases that match TRBD1. V trimming: 5 bases; J trimming: 8 bases; junction bases outside the gene matches: 16. Looked up from germline, CDR1 is LNHDA and CDR2 is SQIVND (reference sequence). The CDR3 extends over 18 amino acids. CDR3 sequence (DNA): TGTGCCAGTAGTTTACCCCCTAGGGGACAGGGTGTTGATTCACCCCTCCACTTT. Its protein product is CASSLPPRGQGVDSPLHF.

This clone was recorded at least ten times. The chain's CDR3 is CASSLTGLAGTFYEQYF. CDR3 bases: TGTGCCAGTAGTTTGACTGGACTAGCGGGGACCTTCTACGAGCAGTACTTC. The rearrangement uses TRBV19 and TRBJ2-7, with TRBD2 identical over 12 bases. This CDR3 is built from 17 residues. Trimming took 5 bases from V and 3 from J; bases not matched to a gene: 11. CDR1 and CDR2 (germline): LNHDA, SQIVND (reference sequence).

The chain combines TRBV5-1 with TRBJ1-2, with D possibly TRBD1 on 6 matching bases. Looked up from germline, CDR1 is SGHRS and CDR2 is YFSETQ. The CDR3 extends over 15 amino acids. With 0 bases removed from V and 1 base from J, the gap between germline ends came to 10 bases. The CDR3 spells CASSLDTGNNYGYTF. The CDR3, as DNA: TGCGCCAGCAGCTTGGATACAGGGAATAACTATGGCTACACCTTC. The full variable domain, rest sourced from reference TRBV5-1 and TRBJ1-2, is KAGVTQTPRYLIKTRGQQVTLSCSPISGHRSVSWYQQTPGQGLQFLFEYFSETQRNKGNFPGRFSGRQFSNSRSEMNVSTLELGDSALYLCASSLDTGNNYGYTFGSGTRLTVV.

The gene calls are TRBV28 and TRBJ2-7; TRBD1 matches at 11 bases. V gave up 5 bases and J gave up 4 bases; unmatched junction bases: 10. This CDR3 is built from 16 residues. Germline loops: CDR1 MDHEN, CDR2 SYDVKM. CDR3 coding DNA: TGTGCCAGCAGTCCATCGGGACAGGGGGTAGAATACGAGCAGTACTTC. Residues: CASSPSGQGVEYEQYF.